Listed here are 4 T cell receptor beta chains from one sample, sequenced in a study of T cell responses to AZD1222 COVID-19 vaccine (dated by TCRdb to the early 2020s). This specimen's time point label, interpreted: about 28 days (+/-7) after the second vaccine dose. Libraries came from the immunoSEQ multiplex PCR assay. TCRdb obtained this table from immuneACCESS and retained in-frame rearrangements with V and J assigned. These tables miss some clones; where compared with another copy, unresolved V genes account for less than half of the shortfall, and the remainder is unexplained. Across this sample there are around 99,000 clones, with over 80% seen only once. The ten largest make up about 9.1% of the sample. Specimen: peripheral blood, collected 28 days after the second AZD1222 dose. These receptors were obtained from an adult who received the AZD1222 COVID-19 vaccine.

This clone was seen a single time. The chain recombines TRBV7-9 with TRBJ2-3; 15 nucleotides align to TRBD2. Trimming at V came to 5 bases and at J to 2 bases, leaving 8 bases not matched to a gene. The CDR3 is 18 residues long. Germline V gene data show CDR1 as SEHNR and CDR2 as FQNEAQ (reference sequence). Here the CDR3 reads CASSAGLAGGLITDTQYF. For the CDR3, the DNA is TGTGCCAGCAGCGCCGGACTAGCGGGGGGGCTTATCACAGATACGCAGTATTTT. The variable domain in full, with the rest retrieved from reference TRBV7-9 and TRBJ2-3, is DTGVSQNPRHKITKRGQNVTFRCDPISEHNRLYWYRQTLGQGPEFLTYFQNEAQLEKSRLLSDRFSAERPKGSFSTLEIQRTEQGDSAMYLCASSAGLAGGLITDTQYFGPGTRLTVL.

As DNA, the CDR3 is TGTGCCTGGAGTAGACTAGCGGGAGGTAATGAGCAGTTCTTC. Translating gives CAWSRLAGGNEQFF. This sequence joins TRBV30 and TRBJ2-1; 13 nucleotides line up with TRBD2. The V gene end was trimmed by 2 bases and the J gene end by 7 bases; junction bases not matched to a gene: 2. CDR1 and CDR2 (germline): GTSNPN, SVGIG (reference sequence). The CDR3 runs to 14 residues.

This clone was recorded a few times. Written as DNA, the CDR3 is TGTGCCAGTAGTCAGGGCGGATCGAACACTGAAGCTTTCTTT. Residues: CASSQGGSNTEAFF. This chain connects TRBV19 to TRBJ1-1, with a tentative D call TRBD1 (5 bases). Deletions cut 5 bases from V and 1 base from J, with 11 bases between. This CDR3 spans 14 amino acids. The V gene's germline CDR1 is LNHDA and CDR2 SQIVND (reference sequence).

CDR3 DNA sequence: TGCGCCAGCAGTGGGTTTGCGGGAGGGGACAATGAGCAGTTCTTC. It is translated as CASSGFAGGDNEQFF. The genes are TRBV5-1 and TRBJ2-1; TRBD2 aligns across 9 bases. Germline CDR1 reads SGHRS; CDR2 reads YFSETQ. The junction had 8 bases not matched to a gene; V was cut back by 5 bases and J by 5 bases. The CDR3 loop spans 15 amino acids.